This TCR beta chain was documented in a study of shared clonotypes between healthy human individuals. Germline values: CDR1 SGHNT, CDR2 YYREEE (reference sequence). V shed 4 bases and J shed 1 base, with 12 bases lying between them. This CDR3 contains 15 residues. Regarding the study as a whole: Rarefaction indicated that sorted-subset sequencing remained incomplete although depth was large. Sequencing depth was a factor that was expected to affect clonotype sharing among donors.

In the CD4+ fraction, cells were divided into CD45RA+ naive and CD45RA-negative memory subsets. In the case of this clone: Its antigen is as yet unknown.

Assay: immunoSEQ multiplex PCR; the TCRdb copy retains only in-frame clones and omits some. The repertoire holds 2,500,000 or so clones, with approximately 94% as singletons. The receptor's source is a young man in good health. The V and J genes are TRBV5-4 and TRBJ2-1, with D unclear. The sample comprised naive CD4+ T cells sorted from blood. This sample's subset: CD45RA+ positively selected. The CDR3 nucleotides read TGTGCCAGCAGCGCGGAAGGCGGTTCCTACAATGAGCAGTTCTTC. Protein product: CASSAEGGSYNEQFF.